Listed below are T cell receptor beta chains from one sample, sequenced in a study of cytomegalovirus exposure and HLA in healthy donors. This table comes from immunoSEQ multiplex PCR, and its TCRdb copy is limited to in-frame clones, with some not included. The repertoire includes about 140,000 clones, roughly 78% of them detected once, and approximately 3.2% sits in the top ten. The sequenced material came from PBMCs. The receptors stem from a man aged 18-30 years in good health and CMV-seropositive. CDR3s include the opening cysteine and the closing phenylalanine or tryptophan. The D gene is left open where the match is weak. Expanded clones are given a class, and other clones once, few, many or no size at all.

>TRBV15|TRBD1|TRBJ1-2|once|18
TGTGCCACCAGCAGAGGCAGGGGGCTAAATCAGATCCTGGGCGGCTACACCTTC
CATSRGRGLNQILGGYTF
>TRBV6-1|.|TRBJ2-7|.|17
TGTGCCAGCAGTGGGTATCTCGGGAGTCCGAGCTCCTACGAGCAGTACTTC
CASSGYLGSPSSYEQYF
>TRBV28|TRBD1|TRBJ1-5|.|16
TGTGCCAGCGTATCTATAGCGACAGGGGCCCATCAGCCCCAGCATTTT
CASVSIATGAHQPQHF
>TRBV6-1|.|TRBJ2-6|once|14
TGTGCCAGCAGTGAGGGCGCTGGGGCCAACGTCCTGACTTTC
CASSEGAGANVLTF
>TRBV28|TRBD2|TRBJ2-3|.|14
TGTGCCAGCAGTCCGGGACTAGCGGGAGATACGCAGTATTTT
CASSPGLAGDTQYF
>TRBV27|.|TRBJ1-2|.|16
TGTGCCAGCAGTTTATCGGGGGGGCGAAGAAACTATGGCTACACCTTC
CASSLSGGRRNYGYTF
>TRBV7-9|.|TRBJ2-1|.|12
TGTGCCAGCAGCTTCGGTCACAATGAGCAGTTCTTC
CASSFGHNEQFF
>TRBV15|.|TRBJ1-1|.|14
TGTGCCACCAGCAGAGGGTGGGGGGAGACTGAAGCTTTCTTT
CATSRGWGETEAFF
>TRBV29-1|.|TRBJ2-3|.|14
TGCAGCGTTGAGTCGAGTGCAGGGATAGATACGCAGTATTTT
CSVESSAGIDTQYF
>TRBV28|.|TRBJ1-1|.|13
TGTGCCAGCAGTTTACAGGGGAACACTGAAGCTTTCTTT
CASSLQGNTEAFF
>TRBV4-1|TRBD1|TRBJ1-4|.|19
TGCGCCAGCAGCCAGCCTCTAGACAGGGAAGATGCAACTAATGAAAAACTGTTTTTT
CASSQPLDREDATNEKLFF
>TRBV28|TRBD1|TRBJ1-4|once|13
TGTGCCAGCAGTCCTTACCGACAGGGGGAATGTTTCTTT
CASSPYRQGECFF
>TRBV6-6|.|TRBJ2-3|.|14
TGTGCGTGCAGAGGGCAGACCAGCACAGATACGCAGTATTTT
CACRGQTSTDTQYF
>TRBV7-6|.|TRBJ2-1|few|13
TGTGCCAGCAGCACCGTACAGGGCTATGAGCAGTTCTTC
CASSTVQGYEQFF
>TRBV7-9|TRBD1|TRBJ1-2|.|15
TGTGCCAGCAGCACGGGACAGGCGCGCCTCAATGGCTACACCTTC
CASSTGQARLNGYTF
>TRBV28|TRBD1|TRBJ1-2|once|15
TGTGCCAGCAGTTCCCCCGGACAGGGGGCAAGGGGCTACACCTTC
CASSSPGQGARGYTF
>TRBV6-6|.|TRBJ2-1|.|15
TGTGCCAGCTCGGGGACTGAGGTGTCCTACAATGAGCAGTTCTTC
CASSGTEVSYNEQFF
>TRBV5-6|.|TRBJ2-5|.|15
TGTGCCAGCAGCTTGCTAAGGAGACTCCAAGAGACCCAGTACTTC
CASSLLRRLQETQYF
>TRBV9|.|TRBJ2-3|.|13
TGTGCCAGCAGCCCCCCGAGGGAGGAAACGCAGTATTTT
CASSPPREETQYF
>TRBV4-2|.|TRBJ1-5|.|13
TGTGCCAGCAGCCAAGAATTAAATCAGCCCCAGCATTTT
CASSQELNQPQHF
>TRBV28|TRBD1|TRBJ1-2|.|15
TGTGCCAGCAGACTTCCGGGACAGGGACTTTATGGCTACACCTTC
CASRLPGQGLYGYTF
>TRBV5-1|TRBD1|TRBJ1-1|.|16
TGCGCCAGCAGCTTTGGGGGCAGGGGGCAGGACACTGAAGCTTTCTTT
CASSFGGRGQDTEAFF
>TRBV27|.|TRBJ2-2|.|15
TGTGCCAGCAGTTTCGGTCCACCAAACACCGGGGAGCTGTTTTTT
CASSFGPPNTGELFF
>TRBV7-2|TRBD1|TRBJ2-7|.|15
TGTGCCAGCAGCAAGAAATCGACAGGGTCCTACGAGCAGTACTTC
CASSKKSTGSYEQYF
>TRBV29-1|TRBD2|TRBJ2-7|few|15
TGCAGCGTGACCGGGACTAGCGGAGACTCCTACGAGCAGTACTTC
CSVTGTSGDSYEQYF
>TRBV2|.|TRBJ2-7|.|13
TGTGCCAGCAGTGAATCCAGGCAGTACGAGCAGTACTTC
CASSESRQYEQYF
>TRBV9|.|TRBJ2-7|.|15
TGTGCCAGCAGCTCCGGGGGCGGGAGCACCTACGAGCAGTACTTC
CASSSGGGSTYEQYF
>TRBV5-1|TRBD2|TRBJ2-7|.|14
TGCGCCAGCAGCTTGAGTGCGGGAGTGGGCGAGCAGTACTTC
CASSLSAGVGEQYF
>TRBV6-4|TRBD2|TRBJ2-1|.|17
TGTGCCAGCAGTGACCGGGTCGGGAGGGCCTCCTACAATGAGCAGTTCTTC
CASSDRVGRASYNEQFF
>TRBV2|.|TRBJ1-1|.|14
TGTGCCAGCAGTGTACAGGGACCAAACACTGAAGCTTTCTTT
CASSVQGPNTEAFF
>TRBV5-6|.|TRBJ2-5|.|13
TGTGCCAGCAGCTTGGACCGGTCAGAGACCCAGTACTTC
CASSLDRSETQYF
>TRBV19|.|TRBJ2-2|.|12
TGTGCCAGTAGAGGGGTTGTCGGGGAGCTGTTTTTT
CASRGVVGELFF
>TRBV19|.|TRBJ2-7|once|15
TGTGCCAGTAGTTCCCCTGGGACAACGCGTTACGAGCAGTACTTC
CASSSPGTTRYEQYF
>TRBV7-2|TRBD2|TRBJ2-1|.|15
TGTGCCAGCAGGGGAGGGTTTAGCCCCTTCAATGAGCAGTTCTTC
CASRGGFSPFNEQFF
>TRBV18|.|TRBJ2-2|.|16
TGTGCCAGCTCACCACCGGAGACGAGGAACACCGGGGAGCTGTTTTTT
CASSPPETRNTGELFF
>TRBV19|.|TRBJ2-2|once|17
TGTGCCAGTAGTCGACGTCCCCAGACCCGGGGCACCGGGGAGCTGTTTTTT
CASSRRPQTRGTGELFF
>TRBV21-1|.|TRBJ1-5|.|16
TGTGCCGGGCTGGACACGGACCTTTATAGCAATCAGCCCCAGCATTTT
CAGLDTDLYSNQPQHF
>TRBV30|TRBD2|TRBJ2-3|.|18
TGTGCCTGGAGTTGGATAGGGACTAGCGGGAGAAGCACAGATACGCAGTATTTT
CAWSWIGTSGRSTDTQYF
>TRBV30|TRBD2|TRBJ2-1|.|13
TGTGCCTCTACCGGGACTAGCGGCAATGAGCAGTTCTTC
CASTGTSGNEQFF
>TRBV20-1|TRBD1|TRBJ1-1|.|11
TGCAGTGCTGGGACAGGGGCTGAAGCTTTCTTT
CSAGTGAEAFF
>TRBV6-1|TRBD1|TRBJ2-7|.|14
TGTGCCAGCAGCCCTTCACAGGGGGGCTACGAGCAGTACTTC
CASSPSQGGYEQYF
>TRBV4-1|TRBD1|TRBJ2-7|.|16
TGCGCCAGCAGCCAAGATCTGCCAGGGGGCCCCTACGAGCAGTACTTC
CASSQDLPGGPYEQYF